One T cell receptor (beta chain) is described in this entry. Its antigen is still unknown. No per-base quality is available; no much larger clone lies one base away. This entry belongs to a study of T cell changes during pregnancy in multiple sclerosis (dated by TCRdb to the late 2010s). Regarding the study in general: The study examined how the T cell repertoire changed over the course of pregnancy in women with multiple sclerosis.

CDR1 and CDR2, per the germline V gene, are SGHRS and YFSETQ. V and J lose 4 bases and 2 bases, and a span of 11 bases separates them. Measured from the cysteine to the phenylalanine, the CDR3 is 14 residues long. CDR3 DNA is the only sequence kept; it has 42 bases, read in frame from the first base. Library method: the immunoSEQ multiplex PCR assay. This immuneACCESS table, as held by TCRdb, lists in-frame sequences with V and J called but not all clones. Of the missing ones, under half trace to an unresolved V gene in checked studies; the others have no known cause. The sample records 55,000 to 80,000 clones, 90% of which are singletons. Together, the top ten hold around a tenth of the sample.

The starting material was peripheral blood, obtained after pregnancy. The receptor chain draws on TRBV5-1 and TRBJ2-3; the D gene is perhaps TRBD1, on 6 matching bases. The sequence came from a female donor in good health, enrolled as a control in a pregnancy study. The CDR3 region reads CASSERGSTDTQYF. The DNA is as follows: TGCGCCAGCAGCGAAAGGGGGTCCACAGATACGCAGTATTTT.